What follows is one TCR beta chain and its context. No antigen is known for it. The sample is drawn from a study of T cells expressing NK-cell markers. Findings and caveats of the study: The study left the HCMV specificity of expanded NKG2C+ T cell clones unresolved. The CD3+CD56-NKG2C+ fraction was also led by these clonotypes in several donors. A range of about 1.0-7.5% of CD8+ T cells consisted of dominant NKG2C+ clonotypes in about six donors.

Making the TCR beta cDNA relied on 5'RACE template switching with UMIs. Each CDR3 protein gets one entry in TCRdb, which reprocessed the 5' RACE reads and gives no DNA. The table for this sample gives 300,000 or so distinct CDR3 sequences. The sequencing input was blood T cells: a sorted CD56 or NKG2C T cell subset, CD4+ or CD8+ T cells, or bulk PBMC T cells (not recorded which). This clonotype originated in a woman aged 18 to 69 in good health.

CDR3 protein: CASSMWGTLSTDTQYF. The chain uses TRBV7-2 and TRBJ2-3; TCRdb reports TRBD1, a call that lacks DNA to check it against. Germline V gene lookup returns CDR1 SGHTA and CDR2 FQGNSA. The CDR3 length is 16 residues.